A selection of T cell receptor beta chains follows, all from one sample in a study of beta chain features in type 1 diabetes. Clones were sequenced by immunoSEQ multiplex PCR, and TCRdb holds only the in-frame ones, with some missing. The sample has approximately 250,000 clones; 13% to 15% are singletons. The sample taken for sequencing was naive CD4+ T cells from blood. These receptors all come from a middle-aged woman in good health. Each CDR3 is given with its conserved first and last residue. D genes are given only for firm matches. Clone size is stated in some rows and not others, as once, few, many or a class when expanded.

J gene: TRBJ1-5; V gene: TRBV5-1; D gene: NA; clone size: few; CDR3 protein: CASSLGPGDSSNQPQHF; CDR3 DNA: TGCGCCAGCAGCTTGGGACCCGGTGACAGCAGCAATCAGCCCCAGCATTTT
J gene: TRBJ1-5; V gene: TRBV7-9; D gene: NA; clone size: few; CDR3 protein: CASSSGGSVANQPQHF; CDR3 DNA: TGTGCCAGCAGCTCGGGGGGATCGGTGGCTAATCAGCCCCAGCATTTT
J gene: TRBJ1-1; V gene: TRBV6-5; D gene: TRBD1; clone size: few; CDR3 protein: CASSYGHRGQNTEAFF; CDR3 DNA: TGTGCCAGCAGTTACGGACACAGGGGGCAGAACACTGAAGCTTTCTTT
J gene: TRBJ1-1; V gene: TRBV15; D gene: NA; clone size: NA; CDR3 protein: CATSTRAMNTEAFF; CDR3 DNA: TGTGCCACCAGCACCAGGGCCATGAACACTGAAGCTTTCTTT
J gene: TRBJ1-5; V gene: TRBV7-9; D gene: NA; clone size: NA; CDR3 protein: CASSQRDQPQHF; CDR3 DNA: TGTGCCAGCAGTCAGAGGGATCAGCCCCAGCATTTT
J gene: TRBJ2-7; V gene: TRBV12-5; D gene: NA; clone size: NA; CDR3 protein: CASGSPTGNKEQYF; CDR3 DNA: TGTGCTAGTGGTTCCCCAACAGGGAATAAGGAGCAGTACTTC
J gene: TRBJ2-2; V gene: TRBV2; D gene: TRBD2; clone size: NA; CDR3 protein: CAKGLAGEHGELFF; CDR3 DNA: TGTGCCAAGGGACTAGCGGGAGAGCACGGGGAGCTGTTTTTT
J gene: TRBJ2-2; V gene: TRBV9; D gene: TRBD2; clone size: NA; CDR3 protein: CASSASGGPVLFF; CDR3 DNA: TGTGCCAGCAGCGCAAGCGGGGGGCCCGTACTGTTTTTT
J gene: TRBJ1-1; V gene: TRBV29-1; D gene: NA; clone size: NA; CDR3 protein: CSVGNRVSGTEAFF; CDR3 DNA: TGCAGCGTTGGCAACAGAGTATCGGGGACTGAAGCTTTCTTT
J gene: TRBJ2-7; V gene: TRBV19; D gene: NA; clone size: few; CDR3 protein: CASRAGAEYEQYF; CDR3 DNA: TGTGCCAGTAGAGCTGGGGCCGAATACGAGCAGTACTTC
J gene: TRBJ2-3; V gene: TRBV25-1; D gene: TRBD1; clone size: once; CDR3 protein: CASSGGQGQHTQYF; CDR3 DNA: TGTGCCAGCAGTGGGGGACAGGGTCAGCATACGCAGTATTTT
J gene: TRBJ2-1; V gene: TRBV18; D gene: TRBD1; clone size: NA; CDR3 protein: CASSPLTGNEQFF; CDR3 DNA: TGTGCCAGCTCACCACTGACAGGGAATGAGCAGTTCTTC
J gene: TRBJ2-5; V gene: TRBV5-4; D gene: NA; clone size: few; CDR3 protein: CASSRGERQETQYF; CDR3 DNA: TGTGCCAGCAGCCGGGGTGAGCGGCAAGAGACCCAGTACTTC
J gene: TRBJ2-7; V gene: TRBV5-1; D gene: NA; clone size: NA; CDR3 protein: CASSLGGDGDEQYF; CDR3 DNA: TGCGCCAGCAGCTTGGGAGGAGACGGCGACGAGCAGTACTTC
J gene: TRBJ2-7; V gene: TRBV5-1; D gene: TRBD1; clone size: few; CDR3 protein: CASSFGQGVLTYEQYF; CDR3 DNA: TGCGCCAGCAGCTTTGGACAGGGGGTCCTTACCTACGAGCAGTACTTC
J gene: TRBJ1-5; V gene: TRBV19; D gene: NA; clone size: few; CDR3 protein: CASSIAGNQPQHF; CDR3 DNA: TGTGCCAGTAGTATAGCGGGCAATCAGCCCCAGCATTTT
J gene: TRBJ1-2; V gene: TRBV7-9; D gene: NA; clone size: few; CDR3 protein: CASSLISDGYTF; CDR3 DNA: TGTGCCAGCAGCTTAATCTCGGATGGCTACACCTTC
J gene: TRBJ2-7; V gene: TRBV4-3; D gene: NA; clone size: few; CDR3 protein: CASSLGRGVEQYF; CDR3 DNA: TGCGCCAGCAGCCTGGGGAGGGGGGTTGAGCAGTACTTC
J gene: TRBJ2-5; V gene: TRBV2; D gene: TRBD2; clone size: few; CDR3 protein: CASSEGLASETQYF; CDR3 DNA: TGTGCCAGCAGTGAAGGACTAGCGAGCGAGACCCAGTACTTC
J gene: TRBJ1-1; V gene: TRBV27; D gene: TRBD1; clone size: once; CDR3 protein: CASSFDRGGTEAFF; CDR3 DNA: TGTGCCAGCAGTTTCGACAGGGGGGGTACTGAAGCTTTCTTT
J gene: TRBJ1-4; V gene: TRBV19; D gene: TRBD1; clone size: NA; CDR3 protein: CASSTGQGGNEKLFF; CDR3 DNA: TGTGCCAGTAGTACCGGACAGGGTGGAAATGAAAAACTGTTTTTT
J gene: TRBJ1-2; V gene: TRBV15; D gene: NA; clone size: NA; CDR3 protein: CATSRDDSRGSTF; CDR3 DNA: TGTGCCACCAGCAGAGATGATTCAAGGGGTAGCACCTTC
J gene: TRBJ2-3; V gene: TRBV4-1; D gene: NA; clone size: few; CDR3 protein: CASSLRDSREVYTQYF; CDR3 DNA: TGCGCCAGCAGCCTGCGGGACTCCAGGGAAGTATATACGCAGTATTTT
J gene: TRBJ2-1; V gene: TRBV20-1; D gene: NA; clone size: NA; CDR3 protein: CSTGLDNEQFF; CDR3 DNA: TGCAGCACGGGACTTGACAATGAGCAGTTCTTC
J gene: TRBJ1-1; V gene: TRBV6-5; D gene: NA; clone size: NA; CDR3 protein: CASSYASIQNTEAFF; CDR3 DNA: TGTGCCAGCAGTTACGCCTCGATACAGAACACTGAAGCTTTCTTT
J gene: TRBJ2-2; V gene: TRBV5-1; D gene: NA; clone size: few; CDR3 protein: CASSLDRGIRELFF; CDR3 DNA: TGCGCCAGCAGCTTGGACCGGGGTATACGGGAGCTGTTTTTT
J gene: TRBJ1-2; V gene: TRBV29-1; D gene: NA; clone size: NA; CDR3 protein: CSVVRTFNYGYTF; CDR3 DNA: TGCAGCGTTGTTAGGACTTTTAACTATGGCTACACCTTC
J gene: TRBJ2-1; V gene: TRBV14; D gene: NA; clone size: few; CDR3 protein: CASSQDLWGGHVF; CDR3 DNA: TGTGCCAGCAGCCAAGATCTATGGGGGGGGCACGTCTTC
J gene: TRBJ1-2; V gene: TRBV2; D gene: NA; clone size: NA; CDR3 protein: CASSPGLPYGYTF; CDR3 DNA: TGTGCCAGCAGCCCTGGACTTCCCTATGGCTACACCTTC
J gene: TRBJ2-5; V gene: TRBV18; D gene: NA; clone size: few; CDR3 protein: CASSPGAAQETQYF; CDR3 DNA: TGTGCCAGCTCACCGGGGGCCGCCCAAGAGACCCAGTACTTC
J gene: TRBJ2-7; V gene: TRBV18; D gene: NA; clone size: NA; CDR3 protein: CASSPLPGIYEQYF; CDR3 DNA: TGTGCCAGCTCACCTCTTCCAGGGATCTACGAGCAGTACTTC
J gene: TRBJ2-7; V gene: TRBV4-3; D gene: TRBD1; clone size: NA; CDR3 protein: CASSINRGVYEQYF; CDR3 DNA: TGCGCCAGCAGCATAAACAGGGGGGTCTACGAGCAGTACTTC
J gene: TRBJ2-7; V gene: TRBV27; D gene: NA; clone size: NA; CDR3 protein: CASSLQQGIGEQYF; CDR3 DNA: TGTGCCAGCAGTCTACAACAGGGTATCGGCGAGCAGTACTTC
J gene: TRBJ2-1; V gene: TRBV5-1; D gene: TRBD2; clone size: NA; CDR3 protein: CASSSSGLAGVSYNEQFF; CDR3 DNA: TGCGCCAGCAGCTCATCTGGACTAGCGGGGGTATCCTACAATGAGCAGTTCTTC
J gene: TRBJ1-2; V gene: TRBV6-1; D gene: NA; clone size: few; CDR3 protein: CASSDSRGYGYTF; CDR3 DNA: TGTGCCAGCAGTGACTCCAGGGGCTATGGCTACACCTTC
J gene: TRBJ2-7; V gene: TRBV7-9; D gene: NA; clone size: NA; CDR3 protein: CASSFGGRGDEQYF; CDR3 DNA: TGTGCCAGCAGCTTTGGGGGGAGAGGGGACGAGCAGTACTTC
J gene: TRBJ2-7; V gene: TRBV6-5; D gene: TRBD1; clone size: few; CDR3 protein: CASRKGTAPYEQYF; CDR3 DNA: TGTGCCAGCAGGAAAGGGACAGCCCCCTACGAGCAGTACTTC
J gene: TRBJ1-6; V gene: TRBV5-6; D gene: TRBD1; clone size: NA; CDR3 protein: CASSLYRSTGETNSPLHF; CDR3 DNA: TGTGCCAGCAGCTTGTATCGATCTACAGGGGAGACTAATTCACCCCTCCACTTT
J gene: TRBJ2-7; V gene: TRBV5-4; D gene: TRBD2; clone size: few; CDR3 protein: CASSFPGLAGESTYEQYF; CDR3 DNA: TGTGCCAGCAGCTTCCCAGGACTAGCGGGGGAGAGTACCTACGAGCAGTACTTC
J gene: TRBJ1-4; V gene: TRBV5-1; D gene: TRBD1; clone size: few; CDR3 protein: CASSSDRANEKLFF; CDR3 DNA: TGCGCCAGCAGCTCGGACAGGGCTAATGAAAAACTGTTTTTT
J gene: TRBJ2-5; V gene: TRBV7-2; D gene: TRBD1; clone size: NA; CDR3 protein: CASSARTGGGETQYF; CDR3 DNA: TGTGCCAGCAGCGCCCGGACAGGGGGCGGAGAGACCCAGTACTTC
J gene: TRBJ2-2; V gene: TRBV10-3; D gene: TRBD2; clone size: NA; CDR3 protein: CATRLAGADGELFF; CDR3 DNA: TGTGCCACCAGACTAGCGGGGGCCGACGGGGAGCTGTTTTTT
J gene: TRBJ1-2; V gene: TRBV10-1; D gene: NA; clone size: NA; CDR3 protein: CASSETRRGGYTF; CDR3 DNA: TGCGCCAGCAGTGAGACCAGGAGGGGTGGCTACACCTTC
J gene: TRBJ2-7; V gene: TRBV6-5; D gene: NA; clone size: NA; CDR3 protein: CASSRTGNYEQYF; CDR3 DNA: TGTGCCAGCAGTCGTACAGGGAACTACGAGCAGTACTTC
J gene: TRBJ2-2; V gene: TRBV5-4; D gene: NA; clone size: NA; CDR3 protein: CASSGQTGNTGELFF; CDR3 DNA: TGTGCCAGCAGCGGACAGACAGGAAACACCGGGGAGCTGTTTTTT
J gene: TRBJ2-7; V gene: TRBV5-1; D gene: TRBD1; clone size: NA; CDR3 protein: CASSLAGTGLSYEQYF; CDR3 DNA: TGCGCCAGCAGCTTGGCCGGGACAGGGCTTTCCTACGAGCAGTACTTC
J gene: TRBJ1-1; V gene: TRBV7-9; D gene: NA; clone size: few; CDR3 protein: CASSQVLEAFF; CDR3 DNA: TGTGCCAGCAGCCAGGTTCTGGAAGCTTTCTTT
J gene: TRBJ1-2; V gene: TRBV6-5; D gene: NA; clone size: few; CDR3 protein: CASSSLPTLTRGYTF; CDR3 DNA: TGTGCCAGCAGTTCCCTACCGACCTTAACGAGGGGCTACACCTTC
J gene: TRBJ2-7; V gene: TRBV7-2; D gene: NA; clone size: few; CDR3 protein: CASSQRESSGSYEQYF; CDR3 DNA: TGTGCCAGCAGCCAGCGCGAGTCGAGCGGGTCCTACGAGCAGTACTTC
J gene: TRBJ1-5; V gene: TRBV7-8; D gene: TRBD1; clone size: few; CDR3 protein: CASSFRQGDQPQHF; CDR3 DNA: TGTGCCAGCAGCTTCAGACAGGGGGACCAGCCCCAGCATTTT